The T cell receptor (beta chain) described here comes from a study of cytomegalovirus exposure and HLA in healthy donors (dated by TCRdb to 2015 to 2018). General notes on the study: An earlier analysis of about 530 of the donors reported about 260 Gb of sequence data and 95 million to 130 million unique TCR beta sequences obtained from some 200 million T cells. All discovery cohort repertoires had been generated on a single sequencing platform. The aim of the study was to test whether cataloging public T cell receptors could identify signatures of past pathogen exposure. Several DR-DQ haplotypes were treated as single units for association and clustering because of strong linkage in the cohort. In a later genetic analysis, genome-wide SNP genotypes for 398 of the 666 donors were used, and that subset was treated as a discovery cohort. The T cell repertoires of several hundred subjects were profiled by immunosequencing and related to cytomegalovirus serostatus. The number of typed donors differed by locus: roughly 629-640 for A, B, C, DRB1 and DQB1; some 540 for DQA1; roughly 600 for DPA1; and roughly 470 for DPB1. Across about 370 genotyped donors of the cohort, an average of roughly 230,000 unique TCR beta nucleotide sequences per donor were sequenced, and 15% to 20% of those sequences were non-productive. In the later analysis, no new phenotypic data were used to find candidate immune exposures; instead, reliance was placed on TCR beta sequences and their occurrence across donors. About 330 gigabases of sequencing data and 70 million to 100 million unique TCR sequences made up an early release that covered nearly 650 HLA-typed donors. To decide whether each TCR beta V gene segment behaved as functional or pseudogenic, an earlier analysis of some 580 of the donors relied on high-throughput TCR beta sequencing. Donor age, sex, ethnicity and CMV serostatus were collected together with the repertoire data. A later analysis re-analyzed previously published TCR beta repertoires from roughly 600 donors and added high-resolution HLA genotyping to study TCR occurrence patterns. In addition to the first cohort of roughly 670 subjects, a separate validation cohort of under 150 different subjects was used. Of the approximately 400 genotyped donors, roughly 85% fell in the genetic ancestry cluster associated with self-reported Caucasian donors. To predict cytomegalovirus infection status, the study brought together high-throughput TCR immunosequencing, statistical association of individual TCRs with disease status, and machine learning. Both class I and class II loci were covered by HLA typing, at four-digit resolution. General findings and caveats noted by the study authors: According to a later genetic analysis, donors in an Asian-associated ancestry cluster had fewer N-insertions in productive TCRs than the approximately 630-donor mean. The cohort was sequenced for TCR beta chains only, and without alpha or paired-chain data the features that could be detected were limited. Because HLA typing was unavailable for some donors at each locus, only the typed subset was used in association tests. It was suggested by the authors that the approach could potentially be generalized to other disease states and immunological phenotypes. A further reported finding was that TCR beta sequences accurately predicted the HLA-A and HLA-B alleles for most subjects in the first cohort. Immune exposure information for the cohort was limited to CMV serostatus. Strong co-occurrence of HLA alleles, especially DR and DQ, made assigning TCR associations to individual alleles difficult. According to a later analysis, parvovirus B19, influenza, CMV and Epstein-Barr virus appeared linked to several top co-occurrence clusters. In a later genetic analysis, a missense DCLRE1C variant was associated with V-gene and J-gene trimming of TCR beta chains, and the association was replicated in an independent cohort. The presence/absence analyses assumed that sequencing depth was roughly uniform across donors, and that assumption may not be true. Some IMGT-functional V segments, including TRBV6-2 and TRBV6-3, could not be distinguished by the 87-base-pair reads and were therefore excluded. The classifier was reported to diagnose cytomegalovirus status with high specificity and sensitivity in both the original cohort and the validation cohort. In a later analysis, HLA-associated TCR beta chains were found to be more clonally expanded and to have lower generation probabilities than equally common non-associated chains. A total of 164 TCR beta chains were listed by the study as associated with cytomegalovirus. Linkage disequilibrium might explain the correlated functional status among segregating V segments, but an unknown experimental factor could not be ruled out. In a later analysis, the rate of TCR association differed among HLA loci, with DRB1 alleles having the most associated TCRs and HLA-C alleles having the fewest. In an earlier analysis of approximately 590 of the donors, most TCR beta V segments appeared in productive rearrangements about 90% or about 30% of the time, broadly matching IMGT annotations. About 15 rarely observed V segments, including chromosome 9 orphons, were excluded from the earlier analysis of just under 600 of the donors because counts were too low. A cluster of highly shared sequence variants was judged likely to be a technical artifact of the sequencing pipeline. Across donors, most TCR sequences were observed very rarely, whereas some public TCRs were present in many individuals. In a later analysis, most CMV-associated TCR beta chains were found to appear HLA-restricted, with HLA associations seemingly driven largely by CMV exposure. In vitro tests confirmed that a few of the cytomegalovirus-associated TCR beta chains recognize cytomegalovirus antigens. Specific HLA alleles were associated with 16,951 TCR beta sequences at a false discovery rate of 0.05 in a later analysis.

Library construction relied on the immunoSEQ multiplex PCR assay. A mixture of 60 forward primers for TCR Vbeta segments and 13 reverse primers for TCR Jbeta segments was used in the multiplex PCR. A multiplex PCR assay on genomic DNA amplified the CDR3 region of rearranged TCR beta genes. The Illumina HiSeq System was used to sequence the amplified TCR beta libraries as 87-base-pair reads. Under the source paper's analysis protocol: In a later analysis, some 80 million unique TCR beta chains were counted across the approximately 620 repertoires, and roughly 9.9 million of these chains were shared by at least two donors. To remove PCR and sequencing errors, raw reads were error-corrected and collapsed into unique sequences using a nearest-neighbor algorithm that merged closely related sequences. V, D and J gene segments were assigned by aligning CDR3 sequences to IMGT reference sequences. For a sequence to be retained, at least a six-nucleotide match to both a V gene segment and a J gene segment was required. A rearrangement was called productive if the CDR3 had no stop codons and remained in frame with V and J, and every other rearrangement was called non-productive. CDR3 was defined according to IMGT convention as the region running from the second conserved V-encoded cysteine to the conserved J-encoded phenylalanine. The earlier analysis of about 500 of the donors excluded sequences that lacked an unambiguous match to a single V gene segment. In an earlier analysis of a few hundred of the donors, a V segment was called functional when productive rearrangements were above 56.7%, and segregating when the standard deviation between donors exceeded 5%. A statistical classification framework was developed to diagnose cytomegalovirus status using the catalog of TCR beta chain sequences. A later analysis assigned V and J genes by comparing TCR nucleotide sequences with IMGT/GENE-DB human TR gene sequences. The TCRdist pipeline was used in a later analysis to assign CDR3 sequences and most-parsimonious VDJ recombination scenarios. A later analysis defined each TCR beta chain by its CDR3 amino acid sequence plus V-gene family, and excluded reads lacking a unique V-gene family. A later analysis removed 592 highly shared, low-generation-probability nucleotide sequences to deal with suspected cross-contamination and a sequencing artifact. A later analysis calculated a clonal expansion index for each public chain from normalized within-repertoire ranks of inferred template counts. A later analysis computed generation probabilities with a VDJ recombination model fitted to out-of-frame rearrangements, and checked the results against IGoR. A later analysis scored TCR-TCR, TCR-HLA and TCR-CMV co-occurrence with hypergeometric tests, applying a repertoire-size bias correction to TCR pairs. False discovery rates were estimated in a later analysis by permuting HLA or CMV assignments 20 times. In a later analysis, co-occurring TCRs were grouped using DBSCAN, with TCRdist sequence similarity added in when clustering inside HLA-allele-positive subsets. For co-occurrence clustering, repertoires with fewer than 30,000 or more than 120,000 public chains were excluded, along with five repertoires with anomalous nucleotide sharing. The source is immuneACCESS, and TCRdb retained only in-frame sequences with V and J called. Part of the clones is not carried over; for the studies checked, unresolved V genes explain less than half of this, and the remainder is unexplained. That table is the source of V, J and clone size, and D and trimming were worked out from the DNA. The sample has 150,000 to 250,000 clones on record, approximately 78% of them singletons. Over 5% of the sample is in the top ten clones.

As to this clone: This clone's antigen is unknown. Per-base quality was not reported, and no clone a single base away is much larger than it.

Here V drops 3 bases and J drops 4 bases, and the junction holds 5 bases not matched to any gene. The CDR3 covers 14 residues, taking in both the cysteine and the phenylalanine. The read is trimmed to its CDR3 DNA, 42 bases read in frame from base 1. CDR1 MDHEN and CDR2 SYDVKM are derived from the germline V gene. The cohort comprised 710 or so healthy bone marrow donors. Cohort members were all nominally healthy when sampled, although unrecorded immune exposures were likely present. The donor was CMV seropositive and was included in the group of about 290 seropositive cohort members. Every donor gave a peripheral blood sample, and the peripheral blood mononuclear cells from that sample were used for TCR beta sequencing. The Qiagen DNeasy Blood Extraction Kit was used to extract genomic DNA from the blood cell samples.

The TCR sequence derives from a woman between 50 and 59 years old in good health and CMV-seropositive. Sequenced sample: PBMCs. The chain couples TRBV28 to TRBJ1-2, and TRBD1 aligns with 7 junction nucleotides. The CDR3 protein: CASSFRQGPYGYTF. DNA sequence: TGTGCCAGCAGTTTCAGACAGGGTCCCTATGGCTACACCTTC.